The 16 T cell receptor beta chains reported below all come from one sample, sequenced in a study of blood T cell repertoires in COVID-19. Some clones are missing from TCRdb's copy, which holds only in-frame ones; the method was immunoSEQ multiplex PCR. The table has about 100,000 clones, 80% to 90% seen once; the top ten hold less than 3%. The sample consisted of PBMCs or T cells enriched from blood (not recorded which). The origin of the receptors is a woman aged 45 to 65 who had recovered from COVID-19.

The rearrangement uses TRBV5-4 and TRBJ2-7; D may be TRBD2 (6 bases). This CDR3 region has 14 residues. Germline V gene lookup returns CDR1 SGHNT and CDR2 YYREEE (reference sequence). Trimming removed 0 bases at V and 0 bases at J, with 7 bases between. CDR3 sequence: CASSLGGVSYEQYF. In DNA form, the CDR3 reads TGTGCCAGCAGCTTGGGCGGGGTCTCCTACGAGCAGTACTTC.

This clone was seen a single time. The chain combines TRBV19 with TRBJ2-1; a possible D gene is TRBD2 (6 bases). This CDR3 contains 12 residues. The germline V gene has CDR1 LNHDA and CDR2 SQIVND (reference sequence). Trimming pared 6 bases from V and 9 bases from J, leaving 12 bases between. The CDR3: CASSGSGGEQFF. CDR3 nucleotide sequence: TGTGCCAGTAGCGGGAGCGGAGGTGAGCAGTTCTTC.

This clone was detected ten times or more. The J gene is TRBJ2-7, the V gene TRBV3-1 (or the pseudogene TRBV3-2); TRBD1 is a possible D gene (8 bases). The CDR3 consists of 13 residues. Between the trimmed V and J ends, which lost 7 bases and 7 bases, there was a span of 17 bases. Germline V gene sequence: CDR1 LGHDT, CDR2 YNNKEL (reference sequence). CDR3 DNA: TGTGCCAGCACCATAGGACAGGGAGGGGAGCAGTACTTC. This encodes CASTIGQGGEQYF.

This clone occurred once. This chain joins TRBV5-3 and TRBJ1-4; possibly TRBD1 for D (6 bases). TRBV5-3 qualifies as an ORF whose function is uncertain. CDR3 length: 16 residues. The V and J ends lost 10 bases and 0 bases respectively, with 19 bases between them. CDR3 region: CAPNLIRQATNEKLFF. The CDR3 nucleotides are TGTGCCCCCAACCTTATTCGACAGGCAACTAATGAAAAACTGTTTTTT.

This sequence joins TRBV6-5 and TRBJ2-5, with D possibly being TRBD1 (6 bases). Trimming removed 6 bases at V and 0 bases at J, with 8 bases between. This CDR3 has 13 amino acids. CDR1 is MNHEY, CDR2 SVGAGI, per germline. The DNA for the CDR3 is TGTGCCAGCAGCAGGGGTAACCAAGAGACCCAGTACTTC. Its translation is CASSRGNQETQYF.

The chain carries TRBV6-1 and TRBJ2-1; the match to TRBD2 covers 12 bases. The V and J ends lost 5 bases and 8 bases, in that order; junction bases with no gene match: 7. The CDR3 consists of 15 residues. Germline lookup yields CDR1 MNHNS and CDR2 SASEGT. The CDR3 protein is CASSNGLAGGYEQFF. The CDR3 DNA reads as TGTGCCAGCAGTAACGGGCTAGCGGGGGGGTATGAGCAGTTCTTC.

The rearrangement joins TRBV28 to TRBJ2-1; 7 bases are shared with TRBD2. This CDR3 has 15 amino acids. Germline loops: CDR1 MDHEN, CDR2 SYDVKM. The V and J ends lost 3 bases and 7 bases, in that order; junction bases with no gene match: 9. This chain's CDR3 is CASSFMGEGLNEQFF. CDR3 bases: TGTGCCAGCAGTTTTATGGGGGAGGGCCTAAATGAGCAGTTCTTC.

This clone was seen only once. This rearrangement joins TRBV19 to TRBJ1-2; 7 bases align to TRBD1. V was pared by 7 bases and J by 2 bases, with 10 bases of the junction left unmatched. Germline V gives CDR1 LNHDA, CDR2 SQIVND (reference sequence). The CDR3 extends over 15 amino acids. The DNA of the CDR3 is TGTGCCAGTAACCCGAGACGGGACAGCAACTATGGCTACACCTTC. The encoded protein is CASNPRRDSNYGYTF.

The rearrangement links TRBV4-1 to TRBJ1-6, with 8 bases matching TRBD1. The CDR3 extends over 14 amino acids. Germline V gives CDR1 MGHRA, CDR2 YSYEKL. Losses at the gene ends were 9 bases for V and 8 bases for J; bases not matched to a gene: 9. The CDR3 is CASSPRGPDSPLHF. Here the CDR3 DNA reads TGCGCCAGTTCCCCCAGGGGGCCCGATTCACCCCTCCACTTT.

This clone was counted once. A much larger clone differs by one base, so this may be a read error. The chain has TRBV28 and TRBJ1-3; D is possibly TRBD1 (5 bases). There are 17 residues in the CDR3. Trimming removed 3 bases at V and 4 bases at J, with 19 bases between. Germline lookup yields CDR1 MDHEN and CDR2 SYDVKM. CDR3 amino acids: CASSLTWLRGSGNTIYF. In nucleotides, the CDR3 is TGTGCCAGCAGTTTGACATGGCTAAGGGGAAGCGGAAACACCATATATTTT.

This clone was seen a handful of times. V usage is TRBV3-1 (or the pseudogene TRBV3-2) and J usage is TRBJ1-1, with TRBD1 matching 7 bases. Germline V gene data show CDR1 as LGHDT and CDR2 as YNNKEL (reference sequence). The CDR3 totals 14 residues. After removal of 3 bases from V and 10 bases from J, the junction contained 11 bases not matched to a gene. The CDR3 bases are TGTGCCAGCAGCCACGCAGGGGGTCCCCCCTCAGCTTTCTTT. The encoded protein is CASSHAGGPPSAFF.

DNA for the CDR3: TGTGCCAGCAGCCAAACAGGGGTTAATGAGCAGTTCTTC. It is translated as CASSQTGVNEQFF. The chain carries TRBV14 and TRBJ2-1; 7 nucleotides align to TRBD1. The CDR3 has 13 amino acids. V dropped 2 bases and J dropped 7; count of bases not matched to a gene: 2. In germline, CDR1 is SGHDN, CDR2 FVKESK.

This chain's CDR3 is CASKEDDPSEKLFF. The CDR3 nucleotides read TGTGCCAGCAAGGAGGACGACCCCTCCGAAAAACTGTTTTTT. This chain links TRBV6-6 with TRBJ1-4; the D is unclear. V lost 7 bases to trimming and J lost 8 bases, with 17 bases between them. The CDR3 contains 14 residues. Germline CDR1 reads MNHNY; CDR2 reads SVGAGI (reference sequence).

The chain employs TRBV30 and TRBJ2-3; perhaps TRBD2 as D (5 bases). Trimming removed 3 bases at V and 8 bases at J, with 9 bases between. Germline V CDR1 and CDR2: GTSNPN, SVGIG (reference sequence). The CDR3 is 11 amino acids. The CDR3 loop reads CAWRSTSTQYF. CDR3 sequence (DNA): TGTGCCTGGAGGAGTACTAGTACGCAGTATTTT.

The chain recombines TRBV10-3 with TRBJ2-5; TRBD1 aligns across 8 bases. The CDR3 consists of 15 residues. J lost 1 base, V lost 4 bases, and 5 bases had no gene match. Germline-derived CDR1 and CDR2 are ENHRY and SYGVKD. The CDR3 is CAISVDRGLQETQYF. CDR3 in DNA: TGTGCCATCAGTGTTGACAGGGGACTCCAAGAGACCCAGTACTTC.

V is TRBV6-1 and J is TRBJ2-3; 7 bases align to TRBD2. The junction had 1 base not matched to a gene; V was cut back by 1 base and J by 0 bases. This CDR3 has 15 amino acids. Germline V gives CDR1 MNHNS, CDR2 SASEGT. CDR3 bases: TGTGCCAGCAGTGAAGGTAGCGGGAGCACAGATACGCAGTATTTT. This encodes CASSEGSGSTDTQYF.